This T cell receptor beta chain was sequenced in a study of blood T cell repertoires in COVID-19. The protocol was immunoSEQ multiplex PCR, while the TCRdb copy is restricted to in-frame clones and leaves out a portion. The table lists about 230,000 clones, roughly 89% of them singletons. Looked up from germline, CDR1 is KGHDR and CDR2 is SFDVKD. V trimming: 6 bases; J trimming: 6 bases; junction bases outside the gene matches: 9. The CDR3 is 15 residues long. The TCR sequence derives from a young woman with acute COVID-19. The chain has TRBV24-1 and TRBJ2-1; 8 bases map to TRBD2. Sequences were obtained from PBMCs or T cells enriched from blood (not recorded which). DNA for the CDR3: TGTGCCACCAGTCCCCTAGCGGGTCGAGGCAATGAGCAGTTCTTC. Amino acids: CATSPLAGRGNEQFF.